This entry lists 24 T cell receptor beta chains sequenced from one sample in a study of blood T cell repertoires in COVID-19. Sequencing used immunoSEQ multiplex PCR; TCRdb keeps in-frame clones, though not all of them. The sample has roughly 38,000 clones; about 74% are singletons. Sequencing used peripheral blood. Every receptor here comes from a man aged 65 to 79 with COVID-19, enrolled during active disease.

The chain has TRBV11-2 and TRBJ2-7; TRBD1 aligns across 8 bases. Looked up from germline, CDR1 is SGHAT and CDR2 is FQNNGV. The CDR3 has 17 residues. V trimming: 5 bases; J trimming: 0 bases; junction bases outside the gene matches: 12. CDR3 sequence: CASSLQRQGTHSYEQYF. CDR3 bases: TGTGCCAGCAGCCTCCAGAGACAGGGGACGCACTCCTACGAGCAGTACTTC.

The chain employs TRBV5-4 and TRBJ2-1, with 8 bases lining up with TRBD1. CDR3 length: 15 residues. V shed 5 bases and J 6 bases; nucleotides not matched to a gene: 10. CDR1 is SGHNT, CDR2 YYREEE, per germline (reference sequence). The chain's CDR3 is CASRPRQGSINEQFF. The CDR3 bases are TGTGCCAGCAGACCACGACAGGGGTCTATCAATGAGCAGTTCTTC.

This clone was observed at least ten times. This chain joins TRBV24-1 and TRBJ2-5; D possibly corresponds to TRBD2 (6 bases). Germline V lookup: CDR1 KGHDR, CDR2 SFDVKD. The V and J ends lost 3 bases and 2 bases respectively, with 12 bases between them. This CDR3 spans 15 amino acids. The CDR3 nucleotides read TGTGCCACCAGTGATGGAGGGAGAGGGCAAGAGACCCAGTACTTC. It encodes CATSDGGRGQETQYF.

Many counts were recorded for this clone. The chain combines TRBV5-1 with TRBJ1-6, with 7 bases matching TRBD1. The V gene end was trimmed by 6 bases and the J gene end by 7 bases; junction bases not matched to a gene: 4. The germline gives CDR1 SGHRS, CDR2 YFSETQ. This CDR3 comprises 13 residues. CDR3 bases: TGCGCCAGCATGGGGACAGCAAATTCACCCCTCCACTTT. It specifies CASMGTANSPLHF.

The V and J genes are TRBV18 and TRBJ2-5; 8 bases map to TRBD1. Losses at the gene ends were 3 bases for V and 2 bases for J; bases not matched to a gene: 5. Germline CDR1 KGHSH, CDR2 LQKENI. The CDR3 length is 15 residues. CDR3 nucleotides: TGTGCCAGCTCACCGAACGGACAGGGACAAGAGACCCAGTACTTC. Its protein is CASSPNGQGQETQYF.

This clone has just a few counts. This chain connects TRBV6-4 to TRBJ1-2, with TRBD1 as a possible D gene (5 bases). The CDR3 runs to 11 residues. V shed 5 bases and J shed 13 bases, with 14 bases lying between them. Germline lookup yields CDR1 MRHNA and CDR2 SNTAGT. The CDR3 reads CASSLQQDRTF. CDR3 bases: TGTGCCAGCAGTCTCCAACAGGATCGCACCTTC.

The V call is TRBV18, the J call TRBJ1-6, with a possible D match to TRBD1 (5 bases). Per the germline V gene, CDR1 is KGHSH and CDR2 is LQKENI. The CDR3 length is 15 residues. Trimming pared 2 bases from V and 7 bases from J, leaving 12 bases between. CDR3 protein: CASSPFRDLNSPLHF. The CDR3 DNA sequence: TGTGCCAGCTCACCATTTCGGGACTTAAATTCACCCCTCCACTTT.

The gene calls are TRBV12-3 or TRBV12-4 and TRBJ2-3; D is undetermined. Trimming pared 3 bases from V and 6 bases from J, leaving 4 bases between. The CDR3 spans 11 residues. CDR3 residues: CASSFRDTQYF. The DNA of the CDR3 is TGTGCCAGCAGTTTCCGGGATACGCAGTATTTT.

The table lists this clone with a few counts. V usage is TRBV25-1 and J usage is TRBJ2-7; 8 nucleotides line up with TRBD1. This CDR3 has 13 amino acids. V was pared by 4 bases and J by 3 bases, with 2 bases of the junction left unmatched. CDR1 and CDR2 from the germline V gene are MGHDK and SYGVNS. The CDR3 is CASSGTGFYEQYF. Written as DNA, the CDR3 is TGTGCCAGCAGTGGGACAGGGTTCTACGAGCAGTACTTC.

The chain joins TRBV11-2 to TRBJ1-1; no clear D. The germline V gene encodes CDR1 SGHAT and CDR2 FQNNGV. V lost 3 bases to trimming and J lost 5 bases, with 10 bases between them. CDR3 length: 13 residues. The CDR3 region is CASSLGRRTEAFF. CDR3 nucleotide sequence: TGTGCCAGCAGCTTGGGCAGGAGGACTGAAGCTTTCTTT.

In this sample, this clone turned up once. The J gene is TRBJ2-3, the V gene TRBV5-1, with 14 bases fitting TRBD2. Losses at the gene ends were 4 bases for V and 7 bases for J; bases not matched to a gene: 11. This CDR3 has 17 residues. Germline CDR1 SGHRS, CDR2 YFSETQ. The chain's CDR3 is CASSTGTSGSWWNTQYF. CDR3 sequence (DNA): TGCGCCAGCAGCACCGGGACTAGCGGGAGCTGGTGGAATACGCAGTATTTT.

CDR3 residues: CASSASRNSNQPQHF. The CDR3 DNA reads TGTGCCAGCAGCGCAAGCAGGAATAGCAATCAGCCCCAGCATTTT. The rearrangement links TRBV7-8 to TRBJ1-5; unclear D gene. This CDR3 has 15 amino acids. Trimming left V 5 bases short and J 0 bases short, with 11 bases between. The germline V gene has CDR1 SGHVS and CDR2 FQNEAQ.

The genes are TRBV11-2 and TRBJ2-7, with 8 nucleotides matching TRBD2. CDR3 length: 15 amino acids. After removal of 3 bases from V and 4 bases from J, the junction contained 8 bases not matched to a gene. CDR1 is SGHAT and CDR2 is FQNNGV in the germline V gene. Written as DNA, the CDR3 is TGTGCCAGCAGCTTCTCAGCGGGAGACCCATACGAGCAGTACTTC. Translated: CASSFSAGDPYEQYF.

This chain joins TRBV5-1 and TRBJ2-1; 8 bases match TRBD2. The trim removed 1 base at V and 12 bases at J, leaving 9 bases unmatched. Germline V lookup: CDR1 SGHRS, CDR2 YFSETQ. The CDR3 runs 14 residues. The CDR3 DNA sequence: TGCGCCAGCAGCTTGAGCGGACGGGAGGGCCGGCAGTTCTTC. Its translation is CASSLSGREGRQFF.

This chain joins TRBV6-1 and TRBJ2-2, with D perhaps TRBD2 (6 bases). Trimming cost V 2 bases and J 5 bases, with 15 bases left between them. Germline CDR1 is MNHNS and CDR2 is SASEGT. The CDR3 totals 16 residues. In DNA form, the CDR3 reads TGTGCCAGCAGTGAAATTCGAGCGGGTTTAACCGGGGAGCTGTTTTTT. Translated, it gives CASSEIRAGLTGELFF.

This clone was observed a few times. The rearrangement uses TRBV25-1 and TRBJ1-2, with 7 nucleotides matching TRBD1. The CDR3 runs 14 residues. V trimming: 4 bases; J trimming: 0 bases; junction bases outside the gene matches: 2. CDR1 MGHDK and CDR2 SYGVNS come from the germline V gene. The CDR3 sequence: CASSGTGTNYGYTF. The DNA for the CDR3 is TGTGCCAGCAGTGGGACAGGAACTAACTATGGCTACACCTTC.

As regards this clone: Its ends do not fully match the called genes, so a read error is possible. The chain employs TRBV6-5 and TRBJ1-1; 9 nucleotides align to TRBD1. Germline V gene sequence: CDR1 MNHEY, CDR2 SVGAGI. The CDR3 is 11 amino acids. In DNA form, the CDR3 reads TGTGCCAGCATCCGACAGGGGGAAACCCGCTTT. Translating gives CASIRQGETRF.

This sequence joins TRBV18 and TRBJ1-4, with TRBD1 as a possible D gene (6 bases). The germline V gene encodes CDR1 KGHSH and CDR2 LQKENI. Trimming took 3 bases from V and 7 from J, leaving 18 bases between them. This CDR3 has 16 residues. As DNA, the CDR3 is TGTGCCAGCTCACCCGCGTACGGGGGGCTTAGTGAAAAACTGTTTTTT. Translated, it gives CASSPAYGGLSEKLFF. Full variable domain (outside the CDR3, taken from reference TRBV18 and TRBJ1-4): NAGVMQNPRHLVRRRGQEARLRCSPMKGHSHVYWYRQLPEEGLKFMVYLQKENIIDESGMPKERFSAEFPKEGPSILRIQQVVRGDSAAYFCASSPAYGGLSEKLFFGSGTQLSVL.

The chain uses TRBV5-1 and TRBJ2-3; 8 bases are a match to TRBD1. The length of the CDR3 is 15 residues. Germline CDR1 is SGHRS and CDR2 is YFSETQ. Trimming took 4 bases from V and 7 from J; bases not matched to a gene: 11. Written as DNA, the CDR3 is TGCGCCAGCAGCGCGGGGACAGGCACTAGCTATACGCAGTATTTT. Translating gives CASSAGTGTSYTQYF.

V is TRBV19 and J is TRBJ2-7, with 7 bases matching TRBD2. Germline V gene data show CDR1 as LNHDA and CDR2 as SQIVND (reference sequence). This CDR3 is built from 15 residues. V lost 9 bases and J lost 4; bases outside the gene matches: 15. The CDR3 spells CASARNLAEGYEQYF. CDR3 sequence (DNA): TGTGCCAGCGCCCGAAACCTAGCGGAGGGGTACGAGCAGTACTTC. Together with reference TRBV19 and TRBJ2-7, the CDR3 gives the full variable domain: DGGITQSPKYLFRKEGQNVTLSCEQNLNHDAMYWYRQDPGQGLRLIYYSQIVNDFQKGDIAEGYSVSREKKESFPLTVTSAQKNPTAFYLCASARNLAEGYEQYFGPGTRLTVT.

This chain links TRBV5-1 with TRBJ2-2, with 8 bases matching TRBD2. Germline V gene lookup returns CDR1 SGHRS and CDR2 YFSETQ. V trimming: 3 bases; J trimming: 4 bases; junction bases outside the gene matches: 5. The CDR3 covers 15 residues. The CDR3 sequence: CASSYSGVPTGELFF. The CDR3 DNA reads TGCGCCAGCAGCTATAGCGGGGTTCCCACCGGGGAGCTGTTTTTT.

The chain carries TRBV19 and TRBJ1-6; D not certain. V was trimmed by 7 bases and J by 10 bases, leaving 11 bases between them. Germline CDR1 LNHDA, CDR2 SQIVND (reference sequence). CDR3 length: 12 amino acids. This chain's CDR3 is CASNPRASPLHF. The CDR3, as DNA: TGTGCCAGTAACCCGAGAGCCTCACCCCTCCACTTT.

The CDR3 here is CASSTDRHYGYTF. In nucleotides, the CDR3 is TGCGCCAGCAGCACGGACAGGCACTATGGCTACACCTTC. The chain links TRBV4-3 to TRBJ1-2; 7 nucleotides match TRBD1. Trimming took 5 bases from V and 3 from J; bases not matched to a gene: 3. The germline gives CDR1 LGHNA, CDR2 YSLEER. The CDR3 consists of 13 residues.

The chain recombines TRBV5-5 with TRBJ2-1; 10 bases are shared with TRBD1. CDR1 is SGHKS, CDR2 YYEKEE, per germline (reference sequence). This CDR3 spans 17 amino acids. With 4 bases clipped from V and 4 bases from J, the junction kept 11 bases outside the gene matches. CDR3 amino acids: CASSVILGTGVYNEQFF. The CDR3 DNA is TGTGCCAGCAGCGTCATTTTGGGGACAGGGGTATACAATGAGCAGTTCTTC.